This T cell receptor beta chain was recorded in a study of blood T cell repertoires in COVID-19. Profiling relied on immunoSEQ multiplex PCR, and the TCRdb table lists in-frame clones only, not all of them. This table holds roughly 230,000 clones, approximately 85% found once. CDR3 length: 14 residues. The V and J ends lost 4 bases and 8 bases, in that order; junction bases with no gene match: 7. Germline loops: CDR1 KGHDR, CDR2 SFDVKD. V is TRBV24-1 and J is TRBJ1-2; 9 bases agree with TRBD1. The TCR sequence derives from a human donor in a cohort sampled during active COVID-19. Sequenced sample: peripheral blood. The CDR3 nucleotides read TGTGCCACCAGTGACCCGGACAGGGGAGGGGGCTACACCTTC. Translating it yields CATSDPDRGGGYTF.